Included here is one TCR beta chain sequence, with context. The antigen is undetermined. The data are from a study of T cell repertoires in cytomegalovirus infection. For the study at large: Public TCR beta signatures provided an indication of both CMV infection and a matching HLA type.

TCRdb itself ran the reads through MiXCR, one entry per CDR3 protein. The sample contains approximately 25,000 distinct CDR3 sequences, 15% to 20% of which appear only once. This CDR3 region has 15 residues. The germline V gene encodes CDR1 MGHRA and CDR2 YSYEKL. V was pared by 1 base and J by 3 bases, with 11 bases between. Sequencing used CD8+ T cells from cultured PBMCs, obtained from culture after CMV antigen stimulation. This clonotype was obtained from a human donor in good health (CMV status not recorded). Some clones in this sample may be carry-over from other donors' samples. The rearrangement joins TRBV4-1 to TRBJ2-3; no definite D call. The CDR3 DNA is TGCGCCAGCAGCCAAGGATTTGTGGGGACAGATACGCAGTATTTT. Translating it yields CASSQGFVGTDTQYF.